Judged by abundance, the clone carrying this T cell receptor (beta chain) is medium-sized. What it binds is unknown. These data originate in a study of T cell responses to AZD1222 COVID-19 vaccine. General observations from the study: The study sampled repertoires only after the peak T cell response. Clonal diversity may have been underestimated in mostly white British donors. Reportedly, nearly half of unique spike TCRs recognized epitopes outside B.1.351/B.1.1.7 mutations. Spike was spanned by vaccine-associated CD4 TCRs, with dominance at 160-218 and 743-854.

The CDR3 sequence is 17 residues long. CDR1 is LGHNA, CDR2 YNFKEQ, per germline. V was clipped by 0 bases and J by 1 base; unmatched bases: 7. Measured with immunoSEQ multiplex PCR; TCRdb has only the in-frame clones, and not every one. This repertoire shows fewer than 70,000 clones, approximately 80% found once; its top ten account for 3% to 4%. Material: peripheral blood, obtained 28 days after the second AZD1222 dose. The source is an adult who received the AZD1222 COVID-19 vaccine. This chain links TRBV4-2 with TRBJ2-7; 9 bases match TRBD1. The DNA of the CDR3 is TGTGCCAGCAGCCAAGAGGGGCCGGGACAGGGATCCTACGAGCAGTACTTC. Its translation: CASSQEGPGQGSYEQYF.